The 14 T cell receptor beta chains reported below all come from one sample, sequenced in a study of blood T cell repertoires in COVID-19. TCRdb's copy holds only in-frame clones and misses some; the assay was immunoSEQ multiplex PCR. This table holds around 180,000 clones, approximately 84% found once. The sequenced material came from peripheral blood. The receptors stem from a human donor in a cohort sampled during active COVID-19.

The rearrangement uses TRBV6-1 and TRBJ1-4; TRBD1 agrees at 7 bases. Germline V gene lookup returns CDR1 MNHNS and CDR2 SASEGT. This CDR3 region has 16 residues. With V trimmed by 2 bases and J by 8 bases, 11 bases remained unmatched. The CDR3 protein is CASSEILQGPTEKLFF. CDR3 nucleotides: TGTGCCAGCAGTGAAATTTTACAGGGGCCAACCGAAAAACTGTTTTTT.

This clone was detected a few times. V and J are TRBV30 and TRBJ1-2; D possibly corresponds to TRBD1 (6 bases). CDR3 length: 13 amino acids. Trimming stripped 1 base from V and 2 bases from J, with 8 bases between. Germline lookup yields CDR1 GTSNPN and CDR2 SVGIG (reference sequence). CDR3 coding DNA: TGTGCCTGGAGTGGCCAGGGGAACTATGGCTACACCTTC. Translated, it gives CAWSGQGNYGYTF. Full variable domain (rest looked up from reference TRBV30 and TRBJ1-2): SQTIHQWPATLVQPVGSPLSLECTVEGTSNPNLYWYRQAAGRGLQLLFYSVGIGQISSEVPQNLSASRPQDRQFILSSKKLLLSDSGFYLCAWSGQGNYGYTFGSGTRLTVV.

This rearrangement joins TRBV19 to TRBJ1-1; TRBD1 aligns across 8 bases. The length of the CDR3 is 14 residues. V lost 5 bases and J lost 7; bases outside the gene matches: 9. Germline V lookup: CDR1 LNHDA, CDR2 SQIVND (reference sequence). DNA for the CDR3: TGTGCCAGTAGTGCGGACAGGGTGGCCGATGAAGCTTTCTTT. Protein sequence: CASSADRVADEAFF.

The chain joins TRBV3-1 (or the pseudogene TRBV3-2) to TRBJ2-5; a possible D gene is TRBD2 (6 bases). The ends were cut back, 2 bases at V and 5 bases at J, with 21 bases in the middle. The germline CDR1 and CDR2 sequences are LGHDT and YNNKEL (reference sequence). The length of the CDR3 is 17 residues. The CDR3 DNA is TGTGCCAGCAGCCAACAAAGGGTTAGCTGGGACTCGGAGACCCAGTACTTC. Translated: CASSQQRVSWDSETQYF.

The chain recombines TRBV2 with TRBJ2-2; tentatively, D is TRBD2 (6 bases). With 5 bases removed from V and 4 bases from J, the gap between germline ends came to 17 bases. The CDR3 has 16 residues. In germline, CDR1 is SNHLY, CDR2 FYNNEI. This CDR3 is CASSRTGTPATGELFF. CDR3 in DNA: TGTGCCAGCAGTAGGACCGGGACTCCTGCCACCGGGGAGCTGTTTTTT.

This chain joins TRBV19 and TRBJ1-5; a possible D gene is TRBD1 (5 bases). The CDR3 is 14 amino acids. Between the trimmed V and J ends, which lost 5 bases and 2 bases, there was a span of 10 bases. CDR1 LNHDA and CDR2 SQIVND come from the germline V gene (reference sequence). CDR3 loop: CASSVPGGNQPQHF. In DNA, the CDR3 is TGTGCCAGTAGTGTACCGGGGGGCAATCAGCCCCAGCATTTT.

The rearrangement links TRBV11-2 to TRBJ1-2; a possible D gene is TRBD1 (5 bases). V was cut by 0 bases and J by 13 bases, with 12 bases left in between. Germline V CDR1 and CDR2: SGHAT, FQNNGV. This CDR3 comprises 12 residues. In DNA form, the CDR3 reads TGTGCCAGCAGCTTAGATCGTAATAGGGGCACCTTC. Amino acid sequence: CASSLDRNRGTF. The complete variable domain, with remaining parts taken from reference TRBV11-2 and TRBJ1-2, reads EAGVAQSPRYKIIEKRQSVAFWCNPISGHATLYWYQQILGQGPKLLIQFQNNGVVDDSQLPKDRFSAERLKGVDSTLKIQPAKLEDSAVYLCASSLDRNRGTFGSGTRLTVV.

This rearrangement joins TRBV30 to TRBJ1-2, with D unclear. The germline V gene encodes CDR1 GTSNPN and CDR2 SVGIG (reference sequence). The CDR3 sequence is 14 residues long. Trimming took off 3 bases at V and 5 bases at J, with 16 bases between the two ends. The CDR3 here is CAWRSYGSRYGYTF. CDR3 nucleotide sequence: TGTGCCTGGAGGTCGTACGGTTCACGTTATGGCTACACCTTC.

The rearrangement uses TRBV6-5 and TRBJ1-5; 7 nucleotides agree with TRBD1. After removal of 4 bases from V and 0 bases from J, the junction contained 6 bases not matched to a gene. CDR3 length equals 16 residues. CDR1 MNHEY and CDR2 SVGAGI come from the germline V gene. CDR3 region: CASSSLRQGSNQPQHF. The CDR3 DNA reads as TGTGCCAGCAGTTCTCTCCGACAGGGTAGCAATCAGCCCCAGCATTTT.

This clone was counted only a few times. This rearrangement joins TRBV4-1 to TRBJ1-1; 7 bases agree with TRBD1. The trim removed 3 bases at V and 0 bases at J, leaving 4 bases unmatched. Germline V gene lookup returns CDR1 MGHRA and CDR2 YSYEKL. This CDR3 region has 15 residues. The CDR3 nucleotides are TGCGCCAGCAGCCACCTACAGGGGATGAACACTGAAGCTTTCTTT. Encoded protein: CASSHLQGMNTEAFF.

The rearrangement links TRBV7-9 to TRBJ1-3; D might be TRBD1 (6 bases). Germline V gene lookup returns CDR1 SEHNR and CDR2 FQNEAQ (reference sequence). CDR3 length: 14 residues. V dropped 1 base and J dropped 3 bases, with 7 bases sitting between them. The CDR3 reads CASSLGTVGNTIYF. The CDR3 DNA reads as TGTGCCAGCAGCTTAGGGACAGTTGGAAACACCATATATTTT.

This clone appeared once. V usage is TRBV19 and J usage is TRBJ2-7, with 9 bases matching TRBD1. CDR1 is LNHDA, CDR2 SQIVND, per germline (reference sequence). Losses at the gene ends were 9 bases for V and 2 bases for J; bases not matched to a gene: 2. The CDR3 covers 12 residues. CDR3 loop: CASRDRAYEQYF. CDR3 nucleotides: TGTGCCAGCCGGGACAGGGCCTACGAGCAGTACTTC.

The chain is built from TRBV2 and TRBJ1-5; 8 bases fit TRBD1. The germline V gene encodes CDR1 SNHLY and CDR2 FYNNEI. Unmatched junction bases numbered 6, after V lost 3 bases and J lost 5 bases. The CDR3 runs to 15 residues. The DNA for the CDR3 is TGTGCCAGCAGTGAGGGACAGGAAGACTATCAGCCCCAGCATTTT. It translates to CASSEGQEDYQPQHF.

The rearrangement links TRBV5-8 to TRBJ2-1; TRBD1 might be the D (6 bases). The length of the CDR3 is 16 residues. Germline V gene lookup returns CDR1 SGHTS and CDR2 YDEGEE. V was cut by 4 bases and J by 0 bases, with 14 bases left in between. This CDR3 is CASSHNRDSSYNEQFF. CDR3 bases: TGTGCCAGCAGCCATAACAGGGATAGCTCCTACAATGAGCAGTTCTTC.